A selection of T cell receptor beta chains follows, all from one sample in a study of CD8+ T cells in alopecia areata. Generated by immunoSEQ multiplex PCR, the TCRdb table keeps only in-frame clones and is missing some. The sample has approximately 89,000 clones; roughly half are singletons. Sequenced material: NKG2D-high CD8+ T cells sorted from blood. The origin of the receptors is a human donor with alopecia areata. CDR3s include the opening cysteine and the closing phenylalanine or tryptophan. D genes are given only for firm matches. Clone size is stated in some rows and not others, as once, few, many or a class when expanded.

J: TRBJ2-7
size: -
D: -
V: TRBV18
CDR3: CASSPPEGNSYEQYF
DNA: TGTGCCAGCTCACCACCGGAAGGGAACTCCTACGAGCAGTACTTC

J: TRBJ2-3
size: few
D: -
V: TRBV14
CDR3: CASSQVWGADTQYF
DNA: TGTGCCAGCAGCCAAGTCTGGGGCGCAGATACGCAGTATTTT

J: TRBJ2-3
size: -
D: TRBD1
V: TRBV7-8
CDR3: CASSPHAGTGGTDTQYF
DNA: TGTGCCAGCAGCCCCCATGCGGGGACAGGGGGCACAGATACGCAGTATTTT

J: TRBJ2-1
size: once
D: -
V: TRBV18
CDR3: CASSAEDDEQFF
DNA: TGTGCCAGCTCCGCCGAAGACGATGAGCAGTTCTTC

J: TRBJ2-1
size: once
D: TRBD2
V: TRBV27
CDR3: CASSLNREGLKEYNEQFF
DNA: TGTGCCAGCAGTTTAAATCGGGAGGGCCTTAAAGAGTACAATGAGCAGTTCTTC

J: TRBJ2-7
size: -
D: -
V: TRBV28
CDR3: CASTKSLGGSDYEQYF
DNA: TGTGCCAGCACCAAATCTCTGGGGGGTAGTGACTACGAGCAGTACTTC

J: TRBJ2-2
size: -
D: -
V: TRBV5-1
CDR3: CASSLGGDTGELFF
DNA: TGCGCCAGCAGCTTGGGCGGAGACACCGGGGAGCTGTTTTTT

J: TRBJ2-2
size: few
D: -
V: TRBV25-1
CDR3: CASKTSGELFF
DNA: TGTGCCAGCAAAACGTCCGGGGAGCTGTTTTTT

J: TRBJ1-1
size: -
D: -
V: TRBV7-9
CDR3: CASSLMTNEAFF
DNA: TGTGCCAGCAGCTTGATGACCAACGAAGCTTTCTTT

J: TRBJ2-7
size: few
D: -
V: TRBV7-9
CDR3: CASGEVDEQYF
DNA: TGTGCCAGCGGAGAAGTCGACGAGCAGTACTTC

J: TRBJ1-2
size: -
D: -
V: TRBV13
CDR3: CASSSLVGGYTF
DNA: TGTGCCAGCAGCTCGTTGGTGGGGGGCTACACCTTC

J: TRBJ2-2
size: few
D: -
V: TRBV18
CDR3: CASSPIRDFYTGELFF
DNA: TGTGCCAGCTCACCAATCCGGGACTTCTACACCGGGGAGCTGTTTTTT

J: TRBJ2-5
size: -
D: -
V: TRBV5-6
CDR3: CASSLGQTQETQYF
DNA: TGTGCCAGCAGCCTGGGGCAGACTCAAGAGACCCAGTACTTC

J: TRBJ2-7
size: -
D: -
V: TRBV27
CDR3: CASSPYSGYYEQYF
DNA: TGTGCCAGCAGTCCATATAGCGGCTACTACGAGCAGTACTTC

J: TRBJ2-7
size: few
D: TRBD1
V: TRBV29-1
CDR3: CSVGTGGTYEQYF
DNA: TGCAGCGTTGGGACAGGGGGCACGTACGAGCAGTACTTC

J: TRBJ2-4
size: -
D: TRBD1
V: TRBV28
CDR3: CASSLSRGLNIQYF
DNA: TGTGCCAGCAGTTTATCCAGGGGGTTAAACATTCAGTACTTC

J: TRBJ2-1
size: -
D: -
V: TRBV9
CDR3: CASSVVSNNEQFF
DNA: TGTGCCAGCAGCGTAGTTTCAAACAATGAGCAGTTCTTC

J: TRBJ2-7
size: -
D: -
V: TRBV30
CDR3: CAWSVGHTYEQYF
DNA: TGTGCCTGGAGTGTAGGACATACCTACGAGCAGTACTTC

J: TRBJ2-3
size: -
D: -
V: TRBV9
CDR3: CASSVNADVDTQYF
DNA: TGTGCCAGCAGCGTTAACGCGGATGTAGATACGCAGTATTTT

J: TRBJ2-1
size: -
D: TRBD1
V: TRBV5-1
CDR3: CASSTGTGPEFF
DNA: TGCGCCAGCAGCACCGGGACAGGGCCGGAGTTCTTC

J: TRBJ2-7
size: -
D: TRBD1
V: TRBV5-1
CDR3: CASSRGQGIYEQYF
DNA: TGCGCCAGCAGCAGAGGACAGGGTATCTACGAGCAGTACTTC

J: TRBJ2-3
size: -
D: TRBD1
V: TRBV5-1
CDR3: CASSSGQGTDTQYF
DNA: TGCGCCAGCAGCTCCGGACAGGGCACAGATACGCAGTATTTT

J: TRBJ1-1
size: -
D: TRBD1
V: TRBV30
CDR3: CAWYYGTGGMTEAFF
DNA: TGTGCCTGGTATTATGGGACAGGGGGCATGACTGAAGCTTTCTTT

J: TRBJ1-2
size: few
D: -
V: TRBV7-9
CDR3: CASSLAGDGYTF
DNA: TGTGCCAGCAGCTTAGCGGGAGACGGCTACACCTTC

J: TRBJ2-5
size: -
D: TRBD2
V: TRBV7-2
CDR3: CASREREGETQYF
DNA: TGTGCCAGCAGGGAGCGGGAGGGGGAGACCCAGTACTTC

J: TRBJ1-6
size: few
D: -
V: TRBV28
CDR3: CASSWRGSNSPLHF
DNA: TGTGCCAGCAGTTGGAGGGGAAGTAATTCACCCCTCCACTTT

J: TRBJ1-1
size: once
D: TRBD1
V: TRBV28
CDR3: CASSPIPGTANTEAFF
DNA: TGTGCCAGCAGTCCCATCCCTGGGACAGCTAACACTGAAGCTTTCTTT

J: TRBJ2-2
size: -
D: -
V: TRBV29-1
CDR3: CSVEISGYTGELFF
DNA: TGCAGCGTTGAAATTAGCGGCTACACCGGGGAGCTGTTTTTT

J: TRBJ2-1
size: -
D: -
V: TRBV6-6
CDR3: CASSPTGPSNEQFF
DNA: TGTGCCAGCAGTCCCACGGGGCCCTCCAATGAGCAGTTCTTC

J: TRBJ2-1
size: -
D: -
V: TRBV27
CDR3: CASSFGQTSGNEQFF
DNA: TGTGCCAGCAGTTTTGGTCAGACGTCTGGCAATGAGCAGTTCTTC

J: TRBJ2-7
size: -
D: TRBD2
V: TRBV4-2
CDR3: CASSQDWLAGGEQYF
DNA: TGTGCCAGCAGCCAAGACTGGCTAGCGGGGGGCGAGCAGTACTTC

J: TRBJ1-1
size: -
D: -
V: TRBV28
CDR3: CASRQNTEAFF
DNA: TGTGCCAGCAGGCAAAACACTGAAGCTTTCTTT

J: TRBJ1-2
size: few
D: -
V: TRBV29-1
CDR3: CSVDSGFDGYTF
DNA: TGCAGCGTTGATTCTGGCTTTGATGGCTACACCTTC

J: TRBJ2-2
size: -
D: -
V: TRBV4-1
CDR3: CASSQVREVGRTGELFF
DNA: TGCGCCAGCAGCCAAGTCAGGGAGGTGGGGAGAACCGGGGAGCTGTTTTTT

J: TRBJ2-2
size: -
D: -
V: TRBV7-2
CDR3: CASSLYGELFF
DNA: TGTGCCAGCAGCTTATATGGGGAGCTGTTTTTT

J: TRBJ1-5
size: -
D: -
V: TRBV5-5
CDR3: CASSYWSARQPQHF
DNA: TGTGCCAGCAGTTATTGGTCGGCGCGTCAGCCCCAGCATTTT

J: TRBJ1-4
size: -
D: -
V: TRBV28
CDR3: CASSPASGGNEKLFF
DNA: TGTGCCAGCAGTCCCGCCTCGGGGGGTAATGAAAAACTGTTTTTT

J: TRBJ1-2
size: -
D: -
V: TRBV27
CDR3: CASSPGQGYTF
DNA: TGTGCCAGCAGCCCGGGACAAGGCTACACCTTC

J: TRBJ2-7
size: few
D: TRBD1
V: TRBV29-1
CDR3: CSVPGQGTYEQYF
DNA: TGCAGCGTACCGGGACAGGGTACCTACGAGCAGTACTTC

J: TRBJ2-1
size: -
D: TRBD2
V: TRBV29-1
CDR3: CSLVDGTSGYNEQFF
DNA: TGCAGCCTGGTGGACGGGACTAGCGGGTACAATGAGCAGTTCTTC

J: TRBJ2-7
size: few
D: TRBD2
V: TRBV14
CDR3: CASSHFASGSYEQYF
DNA: TGTGCCAGCAGCCATTTCGCTAGCGGCTCCTACGAGCAGTACTTC

J: TRBJ1-5
size: -
D: -
V: TRBV4-1
CDR3: CASSQDPLGPQHF
DNA: TGCGCCAGCAGCCAAGATCCTCTGGGGCCCCAGCATTTT

J: TRBJ2-1
size: -
D: -
V: TRBV29-1
CDR3: CSVDKGGPPYNEQFF
DNA: TGCAGCGTTGACAAGGGGGGGCCCCCCTACAATGAGCAGTTCTTC

J: TRBJ2-7
size: -
D: TRBD1
V: TRBV29-1
CDR3: CSVEGQGNEQYF
DNA: TGCAGCGTTGAGGGACAGGGTAACGAGCAGTACTTC

J: TRBJ1-1
size: -
D: -
V: TRBV29-1
CDR3: CSVAGGNQNTEAFF
DNA: TGCAGCGTTGCGGGGGGGAATCAGAACACTGAAGCTTTCTTT

J: TRBJ2-7
size: -
D: -
V: TRBV5-6
CDR3: CASSLGLTAGEQYF
DNA: TGTGCCAGCAGCTTGGGGCTGACGGCGGGTGAGCAGTACTTC